This paragraph covers one TCR beta chain sequence. The sample belongs to a study of control samples from healthy donors and cancer patients. Sequencing was performed with immunoSEQ multiplex PCR; in TCRdb, only in-frame clones are kept and a portion is missing. The sample includes around 190,000 clones, around nine tenths of them seen just once. CDR1 is LNHDA and CDR2 is SQIVND in the germline V gene (reference sequence). This CDR3 contains 14 residues. V was trimmed by 7 bases and J by 7 bases, leaving 16 bases between them. V gene TRBV19 combines with J gene TRBJ1-4; D perhaps matches TRBD1 (6 bases). Sample: blood. This clonotype originated in a man aged 25-45 years in good health. Here the CDR3 reads CASTGGGLGEKLFF. The CDR3 coding sequence is TGTGCCAGTACGGGAGGGGGACTCGGTGAAAAACTGTTTTTT.